Shown below are 20 T cell receptor beta chains from a single sample sequenced in a study of blood T cell repertoires in COVID-19. Profiling relied on immunoSEQ multiplex PCR, and the TCRdb table lists in-frame clones only, not all of them. The sample lists roughly 160,000 clones, less than 80% occurring once. Material: PBMCs or T cells enriched from blood (not recorded which). The receptors were gathered from a woman between 65 and 79 years old in a cohort exposed to, infected with or recovered from COVID-19 (not recorded which).

V gene TRBV6-5 combines with J gene TRBJ2-7; D may be TRBD1 (5 bases). V shed 0 bases and J shed 0 bases, with 9 bases lying between them. The length of the CDR3 is 15 residues. CDR1 is MNHEY and CDR2 is SVGAGI in the germline V gene. CDR3 amino acids: CASSYSYRSSYEQYF. CDR3 coding DNA: TGTGCCAGCAGTTACTCATACAGGAGCTCCTACGAGCAGTACTTC.

This clone occurred a few times. The chain combines TRBV7-9 with TRBJ1-1; D is unresolved. The CDR3 has 11 residues. Trimming pared 3 bases from V and 5 bases from J, leaving 4 bases between. The germline gives CDR1 SEHNR, CDR2 FQNEAQ (reference sequence). The CDR3 reads CASSLYTEAFF. CDR3 in DNA: TGTGCCAGCAGCTTGTATACTGAAGCTTTCTTT.

This chain links TRBV4-1 with TRBJ1-1; the D is unclear. Per the germline V gene, CDR1 is MGHRA and CDR2 is YSYEKL. The CDR3 is 13 residues long. Deletions cut 1 base from V and 1 base from J, with 4 bases between. The CDR3 DNA follows: TGCGCCAGCAGCCAAGGACAGAACACTGAAGCTTTCTTT. Translated, it gives CASSQGQNTEAFF.

V is TRBV11-3 and J is TRBJ2-1, with TRBD1 identical over 9 bases. CDR1 and CDR2 (germline): SGHNT, YENEEA. The CDR3 spans 17 residues. With V trimmed by 3 bases and J by 3 bases, 9 bases remained unmatched. DNA for the CDR3: TGTGCCAGCAGCTTTCCTACCGGGACAGGGATCTACAATGAGCAGTTCTTC. This codes for CASSFPTGTGIYNEQFF.

CDR3 coding DNA: TGTGCCAGCAGTGACCCCAGGACAACGAACACCGGGGAGCTGTTTTTT. This translates into CASSDPRTTNTGELFF. This chain uses TRBV25-1 with TRBJ2-2, with D possibly being TRBD1 (5 bases). V lost 3 bases and J lost 0, with 11 bases in between. Germline V gives CDR1 MGHDK, CDR2 SYGVNS. The CDR3 is 16 amino acids.

The rearrangement uses TRBV3-1 (or the pseudogene TRBV3-2) and TRBJ2-4; D perhaps matches TRBD2 (6 bases). From germline, CDR1 is LGHDT and CDR2 YNNKEL (reference sequence). V was cut by 4 bases and J by 8 bases, with 15 bases left in between. The CDR3 totals 14 residues. The CDR3 coding sequence is TGTGCCAGCAGCCCCCAGGAGGGGATAGACATTCAGTACTTC. It translates to CASSPQEGIDIQYF.

This clone was seen once. This rearrangement joins TRBV5-1 to TRBJ2-1; D may be TRBD2 (6 bases). This CDR3 is 14 amino acids long. Trimming pared 0 bases from V and 6 bases from J, leaving 10 bases between. Germline-derived CDR1 and CDR2 are SGHRS and YFSETQ. This CDR3 is CASSLGSSVNEQFF. CDR3 nucleotide sequence: TGCGCCAGCAGCTTGGGTTCTAGCGTCAATGAGCAGTTCTTC.

This chain joins TRBV5-1 and TRBJ1-4; 10 positions agree with TRBD1. The CDR3 length is 14 residues. Germline CDR1 SGHRS, CDR2 YFSETQ. V dropped 7 bases and J dropped 5; count of bases not matched to a gene: 5. As DNA, the CDR3 is TGCGCCAGCCAAACGGGACAGGGGAATGAAAAACTGTTTTTT. Residues: CASQTGQGNEKLFF. Together with reference TRBV5-1 and TRBJ1-4, the CDR3 gives the full variable domain: KAGVTQTPRYLIKTRGQQVTLSCSPISGHRSVSWYQQTPGQGLQFLFEYFSETQRNKGNFPGRFSGRQFSNSRSEMNVSTLELGDSALYLCASQTGQGNEKLFFGSGTQLSVL.

This clone showed up just once. The chain combines TRBV3-1 (or the pseudogene TRBV3-2) with TRBJ2-5, with a tentative D call TRBD1 (5 bases). CDR1 and CDR2 (germline): LGHDT, YNNKEL (reference sequence). Trimming shortened V by 4 bases and J by 6 bases, and 12 bases separated the two germline ends. CDR3 size: 13 residues. The CDR3 here is CASSRKGAQTQYF. The CDR3, as DNA: TGTGCCAGCAGCCGAAAAGGGGCCCAGACCCAGTACTTC.

The genes are TRBV7-8 and TRBJ1-1; tentatively, D is TRBD1 (6 bases). Germline loops: CDR1 SGHVS, CDR2 FQNEAQ. This CDR3 is built from 13 residues. The V and J ends lost 4 bases and 0 bases respectively, with 6 bases between them. The CDR3 spells CASSWDMNTEAFF. In DNA form, the CDR3 reads TGTGCCAGCAGCTGGGACATGAACACTGAAGCTTTCTTT. Full variable domain (outside the CDR3, taken from reference TRBV7-8 and TRBJ1-1): GAGVSQSPRYKVAKRGQDVALRCDPISGHVSLFWYQQALGQGPEFLTYFQNEAQLDKSGLPSDRFFAERPEGSVSTLKIQRTQQEDSAVYLCASSWDMNTEAFFGQGTRLTVV.

This chain uses TRBV7-2 with TRBJ1-2; D unclear. Trimming removed 3 bases at V and 8 bases at J, with 22 bases between. There are 16 residues in the CDR3. Germline-derived CDR1 and CDR2 are SGHTA and FQGNSA. The CDR3 nucleotides read TGTGCCAGCAGCTTCGTCACCTCGACCTTTCTGAGGGGCTACACCTTC. It is translated as CASSFVTSTFLRGYTF.

This chain links TRBV7-8 with TRBJ2-6, with a tentative D call TRBD2 (5 bases). This CDR3 comprises 16 residues. Germline CDR1 reads SGHVS; CDR2 reads FQNEAQ. V lost 1 base to trimming and J lost 0 bases, with 7 bases between them. The CDR3 region has the DNA TGTGCCAGCAGCTTAGGGGAGTCCTCTGGGGCCAACGTCCTGACTTTC. It is translated as CASSLGESSGANVLTF.

This chain joins TRBV6-6 and TRBJ2-4, with D perhaps matching TRBD2 (5 bases). CDR1 MNHNY and CDR2 SVGAGI come from the germline V gene (reference sequence). V was shortened by 10 bases and J by 3 bases, with 7 bases between the two germline ends. There are 11 residues in the CDR3. As DNA, the CDR3 is TGTGCCACTGAGGGCAAAAACATTCAGTACTTC. Protein sequence: CATEGKNIQYF.

The rearrangement joins TRBV9 to TRBJ1-6; 8 nucleotides line up with TRBD1. The CDR3 consists of 19 residues. V shed 0 bases and J 7 bases; nucleotides not matched to a gene: 15. Per germline, CDR1 SGDLS and CDR2 YYNGEE. In nucleotides, the CDR3 is TGTGCCAGCAGCGTAGGGGGGACAGGCCCGCGCTCGACCAATTCACCCCTCCACTTT. Amino acids: CASSVGGTGPRSTNSPLHF.

V gene TRBV27 combines with J gene TRBJ1-2; maybe TRBD1 (5 bases). In germline, CDR1 is MNHEY, CDR2 SMNVEV (reference sequence). V lost 5 bases and J lost 4, with 14 bases in between. The CDR3 length is 14 residues. The CDR3 sequence: CASSPRQNSYGYTF. Here the CDR3 DNA reads TGTGCCAGCAGTCCAAGACAGAACTCCTATGGCTACACCTTC.

This rearrangement joins TRBV28 to TRBJ1-1; D is unresolved. Germline V gives CDR1 MDHEN, CDR2 SYDVKM. Trimming removed 5 bases at V and 1 base at J, with 23 bases between. The CDR3 spans 18 residues. The CDR3 loop reads CASSPPGGLAVRNTEAFF. CDR3 nucleotides: TGTGCCAGCAGTCCGCCGGGAGGGTTAGCGGTAAGGAACACTGAAGCTTTCTTT. The variable domain in full, with the rest retrieved from reference TRBV28 and TRBJ1-1, is DVKVTQSSRYLVKRTGEKVFLECVQDMDHENMFWYRQDPGLGLRLIYFSYDVKMKEKGDIPEGYSVSREKKERFSLILESASTNQTSMYLCASSPPGGLAVRNTEAFFGQGTRLTVV.

J is TRBJ1-5 and V is TRBV19; D gene unclear. The CDR3 runs to 13 residues. Deletions cut 3 bases from V and 8 bases from J, with 11 bases between. Germline V gene data show CDR1 as LNHDA and CDR2 as SQIVND (reference sequence). The CDR3: CASSIVSNEPQHF. The CDR3 DNA sequence: TGTGCCAGTAGTATTGTGAGTAATGAGCCCCAGCATTTT.

This clone was recorded only once. This chain uses TRBV5-1 with TRBJ2-3; D not resolved. The CDR3 has 14 residues. The germline gives CDR1 SGHRS, CDR2 YFSETQ. The V gene lost 0 bases and the J gene lost 2 bases, with 7 bases spanning the gap. The chain's CDR3 is CASSLGGFTDTQYF. The CDR3 DNA reads TGCGCCAGCAGCTTGGGCGGCTTCACAGATACGCAGTATTTT.

This sequence joins TRBV6-6 and TRBJ2-6, with a tentative D call TRBD2 (6 bases). V shed 11 bases and J shed 1 base, with 18 bases lying between them. The CDR3 is made up of 16 amino acids. Germline V CDR1 and CDR2: MNHNY, SVGAGI (reference sequence). This CDR3 is CAGGGEGFSGANVLTF. CDR3 DNA: TGTGCCGGAGGAGGGGAAGGATTTTCTGGGGCCAACGTCCTGACTTTC.

The chain couples TRBV7-9 to TRBJ1-1, with D hard to call. The V end was cut by 5 bases, the J end by 6 bases, with 13 bases between. The CDR3 is 13 residues long. Germline-derived CDR1 and CDR2 are SEHNR and FQNEAQ (reference sequence). The CDR3 loop reads CASSLEREAEAFF. CDR3 in DNA: TGTGCCAGCAGCCTGGAGAGGGAGGCTGAAGCTTTCTTT.